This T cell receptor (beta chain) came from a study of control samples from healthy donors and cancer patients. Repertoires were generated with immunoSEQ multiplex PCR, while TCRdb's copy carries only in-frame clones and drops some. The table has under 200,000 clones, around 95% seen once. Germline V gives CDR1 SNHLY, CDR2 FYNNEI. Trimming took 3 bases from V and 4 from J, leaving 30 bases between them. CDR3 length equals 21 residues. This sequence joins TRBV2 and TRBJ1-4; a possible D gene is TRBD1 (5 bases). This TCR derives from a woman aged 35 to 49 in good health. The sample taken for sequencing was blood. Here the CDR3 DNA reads TGTGCCAGCAGTGATCTTCCACGAGACAGCCAAATTTTTGAGGTTAATGAAAAACTGTTTTTT. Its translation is CASSDLPRDSQIFEVNEKLFF.